The clone carrying this T cell receptor beta chain occurred a few times. Germline CDR1 is LGHNA and CDR2 is YSLEER. The CDR3 totals 21 residues. Trimming took 0 bases from V and 0 from J; bases not matched to a gene: 11. This specimen comes from a study of blood T cell repertoires in COVID-19. The wider study: COVID-19 samples from acute and convalescent phases originated in the United States, Italy and Spain.

Original handling: Quantification of nucleated cells was approximated via reference gene primer amplification. Sequencing was performed with immunoSEQ multiplex PCR; in TCRdb, only in-frame clones are kept and a portion is missing. V and J calls and clone size are as listed in that table; D and trimming were resolved from the DNA. Of about 280,000 clones listed, around 85% are singletons. The sample was PBMCs or T cells enriched from blood (not recorded which). The chain has TRBV4-3 and TRBJ2-1; 13 bases line up with TRBD2. The clonotype comes from a woman in her forties who had recovered from COVID-19. The CDR3 sequence is CASSQEALGLAGDSSYNEQFF. The CDR3 DNA sequence: TGCGCCAGCAGCCAAGAGGCGTTAGGACTAGCGGGAGATTCCTCCTACAATGAGCAGTTCTTC.